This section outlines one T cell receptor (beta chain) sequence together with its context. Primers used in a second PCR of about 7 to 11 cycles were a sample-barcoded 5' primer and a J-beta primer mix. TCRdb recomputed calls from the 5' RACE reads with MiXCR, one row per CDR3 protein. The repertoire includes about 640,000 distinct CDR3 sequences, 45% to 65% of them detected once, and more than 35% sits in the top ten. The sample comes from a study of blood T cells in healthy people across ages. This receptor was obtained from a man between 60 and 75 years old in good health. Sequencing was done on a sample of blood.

The CDR3: CAGGLQETQYF. In DNA form, the CDR3 reads TGTGCCGGTGGACTACAAGAGACCCAGTACTTC. The chain couples TRBV2 to TRBJ2-5; the D gene is possibly TRBD2 (6 bases). From germline, CDR1 is SNHLY and CDR2 FYNNEI. The CDR3 is 11 amino acids. V lost 11 bases to trimming and J lost 2 bases, with 9 bases between them.